This entry is about one TCR beta chain. The antigen is not known. CDR3 length: 16 amino acids. The V gene end was trimmed by 0 bases and the J gene end by 4 bases; junction bases not matched to a gene: 8. Germline V CDR1 and CDR2: MNHEY, SVGAGI. All donors were healthy HIV-negative adults lacking recent acute infections or vaccinations. These data originate in a study of shared clonotypes between healthy human individuals. Findings and limits, study-wide: The four-donor shared clonotypes exceeded non-shared clonotypes in generation probability, with non-shared ones scoring lower. When naive CD4 clonotypes were compared across a few donors, around 4.6% were shared. Only blood samples were collected, and tissue repertoires likely differ.

TCRdb keeps only in-frame clones here, not all; method: immunoSEQ multiplex PCR. Counted here are about 1.4 million clones, 95% to 97% occurring once; the ten biggest clones make up over 1%. V gene TRBV6-5 combines with J gene TRBJ2-7; 8 bases line up with TRBD2. The TCR sequence derives from a man aged 25 to 40 in good health. Sequencing was carried out using naive CD4+ T cells sorted from blood. Subset given: CD45RA+ positively selected. CDR3 DNA sequence: TGTGCCAGCAGTTACTCGGGTCCGGGAGGGGGATACGAGCAGTACTTC. This encodes CASSYSGPGGGYEQYF.